The clone carrying this TCR beta chain was observed many times. The target antigen is unknown. A single record per CDR3 protein comes from TCRdb applying MiXCR to the reads. The sample contains approximately 910,000 distinct CDR3 sequences, approximately 31% of which appear only once. Deletions cut 3 bases from V and 0 bases from J, with 6 bases between. This CDR3 comprises 14 residues. Germline values: CDR1 ENHRY, CDR2 SYGVKD. The data were taken from a study of T cell repertoires in cytomegalovirus infection. Overall study findings and caveats: CMV-specific TCR beta clonotypes restricted by HLA-C were the ones dominating the ex vivo response.

The genes are TRBV10-3 and TRBJ1-5; no clear D. This sequence was found in a human donor in good health (CMV status not recorded). Some clones in this sample may be carry-over from other donors' samples. The starting material was cultured CD8+ T cells from PBMCs, obtained from culture after CMV antigen stimulation. CDR3 DNA: TGTGCCATCAGTGACGGGTTTAGCAATCAGCCCCAGCATTTT. Translation gives CAISDGFSNQPQHF.